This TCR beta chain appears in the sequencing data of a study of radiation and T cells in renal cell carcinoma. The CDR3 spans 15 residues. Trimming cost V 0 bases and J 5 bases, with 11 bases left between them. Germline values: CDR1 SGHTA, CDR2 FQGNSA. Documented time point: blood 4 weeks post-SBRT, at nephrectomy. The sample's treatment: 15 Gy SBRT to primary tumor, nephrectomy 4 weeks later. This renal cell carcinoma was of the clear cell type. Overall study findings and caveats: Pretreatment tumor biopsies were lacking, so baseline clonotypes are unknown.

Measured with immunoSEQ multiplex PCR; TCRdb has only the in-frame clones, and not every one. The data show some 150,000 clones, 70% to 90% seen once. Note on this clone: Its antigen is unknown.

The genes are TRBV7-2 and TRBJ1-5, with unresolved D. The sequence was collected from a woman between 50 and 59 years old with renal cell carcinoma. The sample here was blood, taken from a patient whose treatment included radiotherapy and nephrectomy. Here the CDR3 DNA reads TGTGCCAGCAGCTTAGCCCGGGATCCGGATCAGCCCCAGCATTTT. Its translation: CASSLARDPDQPQHF.